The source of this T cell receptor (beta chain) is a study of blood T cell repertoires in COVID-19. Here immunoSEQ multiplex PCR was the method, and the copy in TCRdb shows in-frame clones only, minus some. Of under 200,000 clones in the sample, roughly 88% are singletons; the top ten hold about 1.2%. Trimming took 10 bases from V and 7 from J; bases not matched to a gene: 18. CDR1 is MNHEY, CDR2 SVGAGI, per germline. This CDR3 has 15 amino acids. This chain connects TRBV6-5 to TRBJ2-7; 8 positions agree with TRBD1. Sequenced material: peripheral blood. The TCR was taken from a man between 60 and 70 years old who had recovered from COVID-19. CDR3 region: CATGDRTQNGGEQYF. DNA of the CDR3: TGTGCCACCGGGGACAGGACCCAGAACGGCGGAGAGCAGTACTTC.